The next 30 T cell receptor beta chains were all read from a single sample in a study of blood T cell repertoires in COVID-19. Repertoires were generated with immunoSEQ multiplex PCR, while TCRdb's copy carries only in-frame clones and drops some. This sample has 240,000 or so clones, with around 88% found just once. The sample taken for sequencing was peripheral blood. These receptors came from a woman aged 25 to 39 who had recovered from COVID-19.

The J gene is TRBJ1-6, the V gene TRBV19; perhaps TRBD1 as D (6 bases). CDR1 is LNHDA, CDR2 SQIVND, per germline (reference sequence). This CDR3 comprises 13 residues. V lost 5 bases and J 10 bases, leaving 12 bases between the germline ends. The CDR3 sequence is CASSSQGNSPLHF. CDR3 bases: TGTGCCAGTAGTTCACAGGGTAACTCACCCCTCCACTTT. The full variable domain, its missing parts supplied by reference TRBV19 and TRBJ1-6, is DGGITQSPKYLFRKEGQNVTLSCEQNLNHDAMYWYRQDPGQGLRLIYYSQIVNDFQKGDIAEGYSVSREKKESFPLTVTSAQKNPTAFYLCASSSQGNSPLHFGNGTRLTVT.

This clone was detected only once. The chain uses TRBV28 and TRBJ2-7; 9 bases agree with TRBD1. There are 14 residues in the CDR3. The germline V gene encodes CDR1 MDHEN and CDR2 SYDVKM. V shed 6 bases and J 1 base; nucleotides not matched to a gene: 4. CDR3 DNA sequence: TGTGCCAGCAGCCGGACAGGGGTTTCCTACGAGCAGTACTTC. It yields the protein CASSRTGVSYEQYF.

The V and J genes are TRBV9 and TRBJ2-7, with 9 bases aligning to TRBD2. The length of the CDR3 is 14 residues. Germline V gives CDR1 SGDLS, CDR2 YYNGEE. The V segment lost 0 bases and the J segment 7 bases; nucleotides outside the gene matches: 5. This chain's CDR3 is CASSVGLAGEEQYF. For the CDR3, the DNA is TGTGCCAGCAGCGTAGGATTAGCGGGAGAGGAGCAGTACTTC.

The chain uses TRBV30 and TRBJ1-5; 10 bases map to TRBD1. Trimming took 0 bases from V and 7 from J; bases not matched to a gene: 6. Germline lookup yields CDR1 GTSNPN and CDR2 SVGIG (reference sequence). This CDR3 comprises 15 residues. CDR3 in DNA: TGTGCCTGGAGTGTACGGGGGGACAGGGGACAGCCCCAGCATTTT. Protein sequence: CAWSVRGDRGQPQHF.

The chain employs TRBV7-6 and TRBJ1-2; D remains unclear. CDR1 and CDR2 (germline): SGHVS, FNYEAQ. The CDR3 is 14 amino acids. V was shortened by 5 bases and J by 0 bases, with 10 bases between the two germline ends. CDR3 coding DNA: TGTGCCAGCAGCCAGACAAACTCTAACTATGGCTACACCTTC. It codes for CASSQTNSNYGYTF. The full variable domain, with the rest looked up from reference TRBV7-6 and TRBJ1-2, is GAGVSQSPRYKVTKRGQDVALRCDPISGHVSLYWYRQALGQGPEFLTYFNYEAQQDKSGLPNDRFSAERPEGSISTLTIQRTEQRDSAMYRCASSQTNSNYGYTFGSGTRLTVV.

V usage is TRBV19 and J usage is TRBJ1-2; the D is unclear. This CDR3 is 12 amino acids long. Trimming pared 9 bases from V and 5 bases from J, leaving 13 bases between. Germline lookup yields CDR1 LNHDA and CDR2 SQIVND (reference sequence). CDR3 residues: CASSGRVYGYTF. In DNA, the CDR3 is TGTGCCAGCTCCGGGCGGGTTTATGGCTACACCTTC.

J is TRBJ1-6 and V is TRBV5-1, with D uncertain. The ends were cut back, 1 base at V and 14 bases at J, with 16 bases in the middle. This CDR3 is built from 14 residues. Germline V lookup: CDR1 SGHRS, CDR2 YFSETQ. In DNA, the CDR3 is TGCGCCAGCAGCTTGTCTCCTACTGATTCGGCCCTCCACTTT. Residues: CASSLSPTDSALHF.

This chain's CDR3 is CASSAPSGMVNEQFF. The CDR3 bases are TGTGCCAGCAGCGCTCCTAGCGGGATGGTGAATGAGCAGTTCTTC. The chain carries TRBV9 and TRBJ2-1; 9 bases align to TRBD2. CDR1 is SGDLS and CDR2 is YYNGEE in the germline V gene. This CDR3 is 15 amino acids long. V trimming: 3 bases; J trimming: 7 bases; junction bases outside the gene matches: 8.

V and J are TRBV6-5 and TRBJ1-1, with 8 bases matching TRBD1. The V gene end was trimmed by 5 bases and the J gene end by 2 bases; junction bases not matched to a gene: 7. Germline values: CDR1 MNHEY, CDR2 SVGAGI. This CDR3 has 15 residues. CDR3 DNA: TGTGCCAGCAGTCGCCGGACAGGGAGAAACACTGAAGCTTTCTTT. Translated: CASSRRTGRNTEAFF.

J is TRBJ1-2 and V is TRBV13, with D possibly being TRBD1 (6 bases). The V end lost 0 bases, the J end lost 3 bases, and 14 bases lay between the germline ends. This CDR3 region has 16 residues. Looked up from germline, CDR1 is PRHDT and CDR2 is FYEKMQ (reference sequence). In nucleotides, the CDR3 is TGTGCCAGCAGCTTAGGGGGTAACACAGGGTACTATGGCTACACCTTC. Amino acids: CASSLGGNTGYYGYTF. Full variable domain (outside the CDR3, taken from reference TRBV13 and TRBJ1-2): AAGVIQSPRHLIKEKRETATLKCYPIPRHDTVYWYQQGPGQDPQFLISFYEKMQSDKGSIPDRFSAQQFSDYHSELNMSSLELGDSALYFCASSLGGNTGYYGYTFGSGTRLTVV.

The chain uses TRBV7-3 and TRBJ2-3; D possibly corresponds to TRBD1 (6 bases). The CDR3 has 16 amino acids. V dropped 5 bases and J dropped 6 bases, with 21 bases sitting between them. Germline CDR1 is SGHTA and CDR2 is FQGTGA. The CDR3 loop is CASSPRQAGLGDTQYF. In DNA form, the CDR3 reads TGTGCCAGCAGCCCAAGACAGGCGGGTTTGGGGGATACGCAGTATTTT.

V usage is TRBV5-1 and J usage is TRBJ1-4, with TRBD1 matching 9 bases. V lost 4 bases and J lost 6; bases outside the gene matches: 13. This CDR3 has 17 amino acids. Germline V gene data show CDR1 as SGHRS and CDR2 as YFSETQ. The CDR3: CASSLRGTGKADEKLFF. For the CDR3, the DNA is TGCGCCAGCAGCCTGAGAGGGACAGGGAAGGCCGATGAAAAACTGTTTTTT.

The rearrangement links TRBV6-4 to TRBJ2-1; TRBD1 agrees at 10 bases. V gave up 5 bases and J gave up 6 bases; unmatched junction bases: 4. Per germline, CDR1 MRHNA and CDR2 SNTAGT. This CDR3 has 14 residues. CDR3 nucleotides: TGTGCCAGCAGTATGGACAGGGGGGGCAATGAGCAGTTCTTC. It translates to CASSMDRGGNEQFF.

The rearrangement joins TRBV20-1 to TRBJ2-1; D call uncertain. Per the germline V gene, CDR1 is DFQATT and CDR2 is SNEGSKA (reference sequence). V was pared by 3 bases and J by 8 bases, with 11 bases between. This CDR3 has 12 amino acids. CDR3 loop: CSASDGSDEQFF. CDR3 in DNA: TGCAGTGCTAGTGATGGAAGCGATGAGCAGTTCTTC.

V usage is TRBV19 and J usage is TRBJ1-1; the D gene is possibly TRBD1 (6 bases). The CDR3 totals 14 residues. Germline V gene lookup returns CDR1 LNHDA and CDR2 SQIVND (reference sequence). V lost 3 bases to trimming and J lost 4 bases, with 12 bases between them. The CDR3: CASSMAGGGTEAFF. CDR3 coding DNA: TGTGCCAGTAGTATGGCGGGGGGCGGCACTGAAGCTTTCTTT.

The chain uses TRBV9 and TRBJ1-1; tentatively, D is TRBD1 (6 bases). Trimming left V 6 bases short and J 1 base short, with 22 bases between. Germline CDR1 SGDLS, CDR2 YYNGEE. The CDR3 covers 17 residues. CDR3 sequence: CASNQGFRTDRNTEAFF. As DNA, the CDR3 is TGTGCCAGCAACCAAGGTTTTAGGACAGATAGGAACACTGAAGCTTTCTTT.

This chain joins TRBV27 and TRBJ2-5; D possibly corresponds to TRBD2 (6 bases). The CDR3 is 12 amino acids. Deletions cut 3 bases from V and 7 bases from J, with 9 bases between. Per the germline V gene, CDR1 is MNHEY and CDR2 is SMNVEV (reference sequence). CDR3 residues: CASSFWGGTQYF. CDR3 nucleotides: TGTGCCAGCAGTTTCTGGGGAGGGACCCAGTACTTC.

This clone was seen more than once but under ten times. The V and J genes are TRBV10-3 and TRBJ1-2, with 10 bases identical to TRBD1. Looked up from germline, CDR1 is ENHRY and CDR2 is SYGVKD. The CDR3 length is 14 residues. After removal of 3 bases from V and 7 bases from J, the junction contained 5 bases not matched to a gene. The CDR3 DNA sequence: TGTGCCATCAGTGACCGGGACAGGGGATCTGGCTACACCTTC. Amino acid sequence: CAISDRDRGSGYTF.

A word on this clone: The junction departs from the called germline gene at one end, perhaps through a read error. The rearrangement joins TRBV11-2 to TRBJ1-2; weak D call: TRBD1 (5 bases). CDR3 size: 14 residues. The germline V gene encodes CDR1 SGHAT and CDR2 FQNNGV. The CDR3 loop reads CASSLIIWDGDLGF. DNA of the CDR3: TGTGCCAGCAGCTTGATAATATGGGATGGGGACTTGGGCTTC.

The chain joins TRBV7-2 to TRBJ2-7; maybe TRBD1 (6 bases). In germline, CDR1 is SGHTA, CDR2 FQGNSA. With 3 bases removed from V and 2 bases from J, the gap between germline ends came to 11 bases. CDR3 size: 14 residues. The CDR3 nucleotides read TGTGCCAGCAGCTTCTCGCCAGGGGCCTACGAGCAGTACTTC. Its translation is CASSFSPGAYEQYF.

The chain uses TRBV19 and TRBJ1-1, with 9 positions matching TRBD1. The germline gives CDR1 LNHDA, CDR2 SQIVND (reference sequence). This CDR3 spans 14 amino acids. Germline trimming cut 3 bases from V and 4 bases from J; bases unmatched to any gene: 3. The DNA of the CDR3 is TGTGCCAGTAGTATGGGACAGGGAGTCACTGAAGCTTTCTTT. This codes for CASSMGQGVTEAFF. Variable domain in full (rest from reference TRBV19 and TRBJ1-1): DGGITQSPKYLFRKEGQNVTLSCEQNLNHDAMYWYRQDPGQGLRLIYYSQIVNDFQKGDIAEGYSVSREKKESFPLTVTSAQKNPTAFYLCASSMGQGVTEAFFGQGTRLTVV.

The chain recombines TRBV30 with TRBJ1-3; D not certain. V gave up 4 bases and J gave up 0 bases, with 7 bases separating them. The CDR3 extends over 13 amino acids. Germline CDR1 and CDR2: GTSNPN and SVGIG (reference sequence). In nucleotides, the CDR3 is TGTGCCTGGATCCTGAGCTCTGGAAACACCATATATTTT. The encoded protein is CAWILSSGNTIYF.

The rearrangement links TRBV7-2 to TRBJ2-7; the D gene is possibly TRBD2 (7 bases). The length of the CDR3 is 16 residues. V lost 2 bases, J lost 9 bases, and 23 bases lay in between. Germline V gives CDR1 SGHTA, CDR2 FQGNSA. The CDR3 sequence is CASSLSGGGPRAMQYF. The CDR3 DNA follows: TGTGCCAGCAGCTTATCTGGGGGGGGGCCCCGGGCCATGCAGTACTTC. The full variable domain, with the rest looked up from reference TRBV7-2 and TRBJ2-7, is GAGVSQSPSNKVTEKGKDVELRCDPISGHTALYWYRQSLGQGLEFLIYFQGNSAPDKSGLPSDRFSAERTGGSVSTLTIQRTQQEDSAVYLCASSLSGGGPRAMQYFGPGTRLTVT.

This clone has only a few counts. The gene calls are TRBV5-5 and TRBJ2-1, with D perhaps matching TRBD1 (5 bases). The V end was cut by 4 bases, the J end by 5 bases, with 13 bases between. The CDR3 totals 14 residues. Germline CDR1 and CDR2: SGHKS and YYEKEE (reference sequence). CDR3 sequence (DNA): TGTGCCAGCAGCCTCCAGGGTGGGAACAATGAGCAGTTCTTC. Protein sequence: CASSLQGGNNEQFF. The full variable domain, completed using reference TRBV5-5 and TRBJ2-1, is DAGVTQSPTHLIKTRGQQVTLRCSPISGHKSVSWYQQVLGQGPQFIFQYYEKEERGRGNFPDRFSARQFPNYSSELNVNALLLGDSALYLCASSLQGGNNEQFFGPGTRLTVL.

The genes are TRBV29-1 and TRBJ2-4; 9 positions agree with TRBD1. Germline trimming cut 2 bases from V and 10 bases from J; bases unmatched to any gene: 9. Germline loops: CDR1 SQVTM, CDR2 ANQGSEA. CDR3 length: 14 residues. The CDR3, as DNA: TGCAGCGTTGAAAGTGAACAGGGGGCTTGGATTCAGTACTTC. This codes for CSVESEQGAWIQYF. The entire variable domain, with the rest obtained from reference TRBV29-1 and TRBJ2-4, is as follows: SAVISQKPSRDICQRGTSLTIQCQVDSQVTMMFWYRQQPGQSLTLIATANQGSEATYESGFVIDKFPISRPNLTFSTLTVSNMSPEDSSIYLCSVESEQGAWIQYFGAGTRLSVL.

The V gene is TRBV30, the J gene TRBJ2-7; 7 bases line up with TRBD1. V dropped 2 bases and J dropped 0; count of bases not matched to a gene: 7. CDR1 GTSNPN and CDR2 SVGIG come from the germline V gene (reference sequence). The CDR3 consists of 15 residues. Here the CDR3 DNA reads TGTGCCTGGAGTCGAGGAGACAGGGTCTCCTACGAGCAGTACTTC. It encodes CAWSRGDRVSYEQYF.

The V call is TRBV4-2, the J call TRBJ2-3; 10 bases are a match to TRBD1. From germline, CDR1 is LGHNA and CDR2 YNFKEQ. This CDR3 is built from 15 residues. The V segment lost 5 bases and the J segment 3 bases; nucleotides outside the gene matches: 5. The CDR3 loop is CASSSGTGETDTQYF. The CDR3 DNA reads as TGTGCCAGCAGCTCCGGGACAGGGGAGACAGATACGCAGTATTTT.

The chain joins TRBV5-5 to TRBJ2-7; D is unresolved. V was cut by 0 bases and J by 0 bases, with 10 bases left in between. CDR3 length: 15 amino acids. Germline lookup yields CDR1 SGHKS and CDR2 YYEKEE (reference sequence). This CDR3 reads CASSLAAVNSYEQYF. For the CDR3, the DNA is TGTGCCAGCAGCTTGGCCGCAGTGAACTCCTACGAGCAGTACTTC.

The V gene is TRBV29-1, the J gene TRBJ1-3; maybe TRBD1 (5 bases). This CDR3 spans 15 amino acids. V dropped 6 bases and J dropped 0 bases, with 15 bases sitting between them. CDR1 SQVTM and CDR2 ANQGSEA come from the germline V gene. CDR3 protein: CSVGLWGDSGNTIYF. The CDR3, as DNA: TGCAGCGTAGGACTGTGGGGGGACTCTGGAAACACCATATATTTT.

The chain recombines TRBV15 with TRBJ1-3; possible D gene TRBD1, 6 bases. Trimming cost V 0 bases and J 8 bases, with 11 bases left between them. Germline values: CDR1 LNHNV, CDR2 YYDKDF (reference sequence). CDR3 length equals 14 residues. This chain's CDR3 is CATSRDGQGYTIYF. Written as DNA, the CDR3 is TGTGCCACCAGCAGAGATGGTCAGGGGTACACCATATATTTT.